This T cell receptor beta chain was observed in a study of cytomegalovirus exposure and HLA in healthy donors. CDR1 SGHRS and CDR2 YFSETQ come from the germline V gene. There are 16 residues in the CDR3. Trimming at V came to 4 bases and at J to 3 bases, leaving 8 bases not matched to a gene. Notes on this clone: Its antigen is as yet unknown.

Study-level points and caveats: A prior analysis recorded that most TCR beta V segments were productive about 90% or about 30% of the time. Analysis was performed later, and it showed HLA-associated TCR beta chains to be more clonally expanded than equally common others. In vitro checks showed that a few CMV-associated chains really do target CMV antigens.

Primers: 60 Vbeta forward and 13 Jbeta reverse. Using immunoSEQ multiplex PCR, the repertoire was profiled, and TCRdb retains in-frame clones only, with some absent. The data hold about 130,000 clones, with 80% observed a single time. This chain links TRBV5-1 with TRBJ2-1, with TRBD2 identical over 9 bases. The sample comprised PBMCs. The receptor's source is a woman aged 40 to 50 in good health and CMV-seronegative. The CDR3 reads CASSGPGTSRYNEQFF. Written as DNA, the CDR3 is TGCGCCAGCAGCGGGCCGGGGACTAGCCGCTACAATGAGCAGTTCTTC.